Presented here are 22 T cell receptor beta chains from one specimen sequenced in a study of Graves' ophthalmopathy and Graves' hyperthyroidism. Amplified material comprised TCR beta CDR3 regions derived from RNA transcripts. The workflow started with a first-round RT-PCR run with HTBI primers and then moved on to a second-round multiplex PCR. TCRdb processed the multiplex PCR reads anew with MiXCR; each CDR3 protein has one entry. Among 600,000 to 700,000 distinct CDR3 sequences listed, roughly 41% were seen once. The specimen was peripheral blood. The receptors shown here come from an adult man with Graves' ophthalmopathy.

This chain connects TRBV5-1 to TRBJ1-1; 8 bases agree with TRBD1. CDR1 and CDR2 from the germline V gene are SGHRS and YFSETQ. V trimming: 5 bases; J trimming: 4 bases; junction bases outside the gene matches: 7. CDR3 length equals 14 residues. In DNA form, the CDR3 reads TGCGCCAGCAGGGACAGGGTGATAGGCACTGAAGCTTTCTTT. It specifies CASRDRVIGTEAFF.

This chain uses TRBV2 with TRBJ1-3; D possibly corresponds to TRBD1 (5 bases). The V gene's germline CDR1 is SNHLY and CDR2 FYNNEI. The CDR3 is 13 amino acids. V lost 7 bases, J lost 2 bases, and 9 bases lay in between. Here the CDR3 reads CASKYRTGNTIYF. CDR3 nucleotides: TGTGCCAGCAAGTACAGGACTGGAAACACCATATATTTT.

This clonotype was counted ten times or more. V usage is TRBV19 and J usage is TRBJ1-1, with D possibly matching TRBD1 (5 bases). There are 15 residues in the CDR3. V shed 7 bases and J shed 5 bases, with 20 bases lying between them. CDR1 and CDR2 (germline): LNHDA, SQIVND (reference sequence). The CDR3 nucleotides read TGTGCCAGTACCCCTCTGGCAGGGAGGTATACTGAAGCTTTCTTT. The encoded protein is CASTPLAGRYTEAFF.

This clonotype was counted a single time. The rearrangement joins TRBV10-3 to TRBJ2-7; TRBD1 aligns across 10 bases. The CDR3 spans 15 residues. Trimming removed 10 bases from V and 0 bases from J; junction bases left unmatched: 9. Germline lookup yields CDR1 ENHRY and CDR2 SYGVKD. The chain's CDR3 is CASRARDRGSYEQYF. CDR3 bases: TGTGCCAGCCGCGCCCGGGACAGGGGCTCCTACGAGCAGTACTTC.

The chain carries TRBV12-3 or TRBV12-4 and TRBJ1-5; perhaps TRBD1 as D (5 bases). The V and J ends lost 8 bases and 4 bases respectively, with 15 bases between them. The CDR3 consists of 14 residues. The CDR3 nucleotides read TGTGCCAGCTCCTCAAGGGGAGCTAATCAGCCCCAGCATTTT. Translated: CASSSRGANQPQHF.

In this sample, this clonotype turned up a few times. This chain joins TRBV29-1 and TRBJ1-6; 7 nucleotides align to TRBD1. This CDR3 is 14 amino acids long. The junction had 11 bases not matched to a gene; V was cut back by 8 bases and J by 7 bases. Looked up from germline, CDR1 is SQVTM and CDR2 is ANQGSEA. CDR3 DNA: TGCAGCCTTAGGGACAGCTCTAAGAATTCACCCCTCCACTTT. Its translation: CSLRDSSKNSPLHF.

This clonotype has more than one count but fewer than ten. V is TRBV6-1 and J is TRBJ1-2; D is ambiguous. This CDR3 is built from 15 residues. The V and J ends lost 8 bases and 5 bases respectively, with 21 bases between them. Per the germline V gene, CDR1 is MNHNS and CDR2 is SASEGT. In DNA form, the CDR3 reads TGTGCCAGCTCACCACCGGCAACCCAAGGGTATGGCTACACCTTC. Residues: CASSPPATQGYGYTF.

The sample holds a few counts of this clonotype. The chain has TRBV5-4 and TRBJ2-7, with D possibly called TRBD1 or TRBD2 (5 bases each). V dropped 2 bases and J dropped 7 bases, with 10 bases sitting between them. The CDR3 covers 12 residues. Germline assignment: CDR1 SGHNT and CDR2 YYREEE (reference sequence). As DNA, the CDR3 is TGTGCCAGCAGCTTCGCCGGGGCTGAGCAGTACTTC. Amino acid sequence: CASSFAGAEQYF.

The CDR3 nucleotides are TGTGCCAGCAGCTTAGAAACCAATGGCTACACCTTC. It is translated as CASSLETNGYTF. This chain connects TRBV7-2 to TRBJ1-2; unclear D gene. The CDR3 extends over 12 amino acids. Germline V gene lookup returns CDR1 SGHTA and CDR2 FQGNSA. The ends were cut back, 1 base at V and 6 bases at J, with 6 bases in the middle.

This clonotype was detected many times. The V call is TRBV11-2, the J call TRBJ1-1; D remains ambiguous. From germline, CDR1 is SGHAT and CDR2 FQNNGV. This CDR3 region has 17 residues. V shed 4 bases and J shed 1 base, with 19 bases lying between them. Here the CDR3 reads CASSSGTIINPNTEAFF. The CDR3 DNA follows: TGTGCCAGCAGCTCCGGAACCATAATTAACCCGAACACTGAAGCTTTCTTT.

The chain uses TRBV24-1 and TRBJ1-5; possibly TRBD1 for D (6 bases). Germline loops: CDR1 KGHDR, CDR2 SFDVKD. Trimming shortened V by 4 bases and J by 0 bases, and 9 bases separated the two germline ends. The length of the CDR3 is 15 residues. This CDR3 reads CATSEGGISNQPQHF. Written as DNA, the CDR3 is TGTGCCACCAGTGAAGGGGGGATTAGCAATCAGCCCCAGCATTTT.

The V gene is TRBV28, the J gene TRBJ2-5; tentative D call: TRBD1 (5 bases). Germline V gives CDR1 MDHEN, CDR2 SYDVKM. The CDR3 has 14 residues. Between the trimmed V and J ends, which lost 3 bases and 4 bases, there was a span of 12 bases. For the CDR3, the DNA is TGTGCCAGCAGTTTTCATCAGGGTACAGAGACCCAGTACTTC. Amino acids: CASSFHQGTETQYF.

This clonotype was picked up one time. This chain connects TRBV29-1 to TRBJ2-5, with D perhaps TRBD2 (5 bases). The CDR3 is 16 amino acids. Germline V lookup: CDR1 SQVTM, CDR2 ANQGSEA. V was pared by 1 base and J by 9 bases, with 24 bases between. CDR3 sequence: CSVEGRGRVCNQPQYF. The CDR3 DNA sequence: TGCAGCGTTGAAGGTCGAGGGCGGGTGTGCAATCAGCCCCAGTACTTC.

This clonotype has at least ten counts. J is TRBJ1-1 and V is TRBV7-6; possibly TRBD1 for D (5 bases). The germline CDR1 and CDR2 sequences are SGHVS and FNYEAQ. CDR3 length: 12 amino acids. Deletions cut 1 base from V and 7 bases from J, with 7 bases between. This CDR3 reads CASSLVQGEAFF. CDR3 bases: TGTGCCAGCAGCTTAGTGCAGGGTGAAGCTTTCTTT. Variable domain in full (rest from reference TRBV7-6 and TRBJ1-1): GAGVSQSPRYKVTKRGQDVALRCDPISGHVSLYWYRQALGQGPEFLTYFNYEAQQDKSGLPNDRFSAERPEGSISTLTIQRTEQRDSAMYRCASSLVQGEAFFGQGTRLTVV.

Details on this clonotype: A read error may account for a junction end that differs from germline. The J gene is TRBJ2-5, the V gene TRBV9; TRBD2 is a possible D gene (5 bases). CDR1 is SGDLS and CDR2 is YYNGEE in the germline V gene. The CDR3 spans 16 residues. Here the CDR3 DNA reads TGTGCCAGCGGCGTAGGCGCAGGAGGACGTGGAGAGACCCAGTACTTC. Its translation is CASGVGAGGRGETQYF.

This clonotype showed up many times. The chain employs TRBV12-3 or TRBV12-4 and TRBJ1-5, with a weak D call TRBD1 (6 bases). Trimming took off 1 base at V and 4 bases at J, with 11 bases between the two ends. The CDR3 runs 15 residues. The CDR3 DNA sequence: TGTGCCAGCAGTTTAGGCCTTGACAGGAATCAGCCCCAGCATTTT. This gives the protein CASSLGLDRNQPQHF.

The chain employs TRBV25-1 and TRBJ2-7; 7 positions match TRBD1. The germline gives CDR1 MGHDK, CDR2 SYGVNS. This CDR3 is 14 amino acids long. J gave up 1 base and V 8 bases, and 8 bases lay outside the gene matches. The CDR3 nucleotides read TGTGCCAGCGCATGGGGCAGGGGGTCCTACGAGCAGTACTTC. Translating gives CASAWGRGSYEQYF.

This clonotype was counted between two and nine times. V usage is TRBV12-3 or TRBV12-4 and J usage is TRBJ2-7, with no clear D. The CDR3 has 13 amino acids. V lost 6 bases and J 6 bases, leaving 15 bases between the germline ends. CDR3 in DNA: TGTGCCAGCAGCCCCCTGGTAAATGCCGAGCAGTACTTC. Its translation is CASSPLVNAEQYF.

Only a few counts were recorded for this clonotype. The chain carries TRBV5-1 and TRBJ2-6; 9 nucleotides align to TRBD1. Unmatched junction bases numbered 7, after V lost 6 bases and J lost 0 bases. Germline V gene data show CDR1 as SGHRS and CDR2 as YFSETQ. The CDR3 runs to 17 residues. The CDR3 sequence is CASTPGTGSSGANVLTF. The CDR3 nucleotides are TGCGCCAGCACCCCCGGGACAGGGAGCTCTGGGGCCAACGTCCTGACTTTC.

As concerns this clonotype: A much larger clone lies a single base off, so this may be a read error. The V and J genes are TRBV27 and TRBJ2-7, with D possibly matching TRBD1 (5 bases). Germline V gene data show CDR1 as MNHEY and CDR2 as SMNVEV (reference sequence). With 6 bases removed from V and 3 bases from J, the gap between germline ends came to 9 bases. This CDR3 comprises 12 residues. The CDR3 loop reads CASRDTGYEQYF. Here the CDR3 DNA reads TGTGCCAGCAGGGACACGGGCTACGAGCAGTACTTC.

As concerns this clonotype: A junction boundary mismatches the germline segment, possibly from a read error. The chain employs TRBV10-2 and TRBJ1-2, with 8 bases fitting TRBD1. The CDR3 length is 16 residues. Per the germline V gene, CDR1 is WSHSY and CDR2 is SAAADI. CDR3 sequence reads: CACSALTGTGLDGYTF. CDR3 sequence (DNA): TGCGCCTGCAGTGCTCTTACCGGGACAGGTTTGGATGGCTACACCTTC.

The chain links TRBV7-6 to TRBJ2-2, with no clear D. The CDR3 sequence is 14 residues long. The germline V gene encodes CDR1 SGHVS and CDR2 FNYEAQ. V was clipped by 5 bases and J by 5 bases, with 12 bases between them. The CDR3 spells CASSQEARTGELFF. The CDR3 DNA follows: TGTGCCAGCAGCCAAGAAGCGAGAACCGGGGAGCTGTTTTTT.